A selection of T cell receptor beta chains follows, all from one sample in a study of cytomegalovirus exposure and HLA in healthy donors. Assay: immunoSEQ multiplex PCR; the TCRdb copy retains only in-frame clones and omits some. The sample has roughly 180,000 clones, 60% to 85% seen once. The sequenced material came from PBMCs. The receptors were gathered from a male donor in good health and CMV-seronegative. Each CDR3 is given with its conserved first and last residue. The D gene is left open where the match is weak. Clone size appears in some rows only: once, few, many, or a class for an expanded clone.

v_gene: TRBV30; abundance: once; j_gene: TRBJ2-7; d_gene: .; CDR3aa: CAWSAGYEQYF; CDR3nt: TGTGCCTGGAGTGCCGGTTACGAGCAGTACTTC
v_gene: TRBV6-5; abundance: many; j_gene: TRBJ1-3; d_gene: TRBD1; CDR3aa: CASRKDRASGNTIYF; CDR3nt: TGTGCCAGCAGGAAGGACAGGGCCTCTGGAAACACCATATATTTT
v_gene: TRBV6-6; abundance: .; j_gene: TRBJ1-6; d_gene: .; CDR3aa: CASTQGGVGNSPLHF; CDR3nt: TGTGCCAGCACCCAAGGGGGAGTCGGTAATTCACCCCTCCACTTT
v_gene: TRBV10-3; abundance: .; j_gene: TRBJ2-3; d_gene: .; CDR3aa: CAISESASPRIDTQYF; CDR3nt: TGTGCCATCAGTGAGTCGGCGTCCCCGAGGATAGATACGCAGTATTTT
v_gene: TRBV4-1; abundance: .; j_gene: TRBJ1-1; d_gene: .; CDR3aa: CASSQDLNTEAFF; CDR3nt: TGCGCCAGCAGCCAAGACCTCAACACTGAAGCTTTCTTT
v_gene: TRBV10-3; abundance: .; j_gene: TRBJ1-4; d_gene: .; CDR3aa: CAISESTGDEKLFF; CDR3nt: TGTGCCATCAGTGAGTCGACGGGGGACGAAAAACTGTTTTTT
v_gene: TRBV7-2; abundance: .; j_gene: TRBJ1-5; d_gene: .; CDR3aa: CASRLQTGFSNQPQHF; CDR3nt: TGTGCCAGCAGGTTACAGACAGGATTTAGCAATCAGCCCCAGCATTTT
v_gene: TRBV6-5; abundance: .; j_gene: TRBJ2-3; d_gene: TRBD1; CDR3aa: CASRDRVTDTQYF; CDR3nt: TGTGCCAGCCGGGACAGGGTGACAGATACGCAGTATTTT
v_gene: TRBV28; abundance: few; j_gene: TRBJ1-4; d_gene: .; CDR3aa: CASSLGGATNEKLFF; CDR3nt: TGTGCCAGCAGTTTAGGGGGGGCCACTAATGAAAAACTGTTTTTT
v_gene: TRBV7-9; abundance: .; j_gene: TRBJ1-5; d_gene: .; CDR3aa: CASSPGHGISNQPQHF; CDR3nt: TGTGCCAGCAGCCCAGGTCATGGAATTAGCAATCAGCCCCAGCATTTT
v_gene: TRBV10-3; abundance: .; j_gene: TRBJ2-5; d_gene: .; CDR3aa: CAISVQETQYF; CDR3nt: TGTGCCATCAGTGTACAAGAGACCCAGTACTTC
v_gene: TRBV6-5; abundance: few; j_gene: TRBJ1-2; d_gene: .; CDR3aa: CASSYRQEVDYGYTF; CDR3nt: TGTGCCAGCAGTTACCGGCAGGAGGTTGACTATGGCTACACCTTC
v_gene: TRBV6-5; abundance: few; j_gene: TRBJ2-1; d_gene: TRBD1; CDR3aa: CASRKGQDNEQFF; CDR3nt: TGTGCCAGCAGGAAGGGACAGGACAATGAGCAGTTCTTC
v_gene: TRBV6-6; abundance: once; j_gene: TRBJ2-7; d_gene: TRBD1; CDR3aa: CASSEGARYEQYF; CDR3nt: TGTGCCAGCAGCGAGGGGGCCCGCTACGAGCAGTACTTC
v_gene: TRBV6-1; abundance: .; j_gene: TRBJ2-3; d_gene: .; CDR3aa: CASSHGGNTDTQYF; CDR3nt: TGTGCCAGCAGTCATGGAGGGAACACAGATACGCAGTATTTT
v_gene: TRBV27; abundance: .; j_gene: TRBJ2-5; d_gene: .; CDR3aa: CASSLQGRGRSQQETQYF; CDR3nt: TGTGCCAGCAGTTTACAGGGCAGGGGACGGTCGCAACAAGAGACCCAGTACTTC
v_gene: TRBV7-3; abundance: .; j_gene: TRBJ2-1; d_gene: TRBD2; CDR3aa: CASSLGSTAGVNEQFF; CDR3nt: TGTGCCAGCAGCTTAGGATCAACAGCGGGAGTAAATGAGCAGTTCTTC
v_gene: TRBV7-8; abundance: .; j_gene: TRBJ1-1; d_gene: .; CDR3aa: CASSPHIGEAFF; CDR3nt: TGTGCCAGCAGCCCCCATATCGGTGAAGCTTTCTTT
v_gene: TRBV14; abundance: once; j_gene: TRBJ2-7; d_gene: .; CDR3aa: CASSPTGYYEQYF; CDR3nt: TGTGCCAGCAGCCCCACAGGTTACTACGAGCAGTACTTC
v_gene: TRBV4-1; abundance: few; j_gene: TRBJ1-2; d_gene: .; CDR3aa: CASSQIGGEGYGYTF; CDR3nt: TGCGCCAGCAGCCAGATAGGCGGCGAGGGCTATGGCTACACCTTC
v_gene: TRBV6-6; abundance: few; j_gene: TRBJ2-5; d_gene: TRBD2; CDR3aa: CASTMGGLAGETQYF; CDR3nt: TGTGCCAGCACCATGGGCGGACTAGCAGGAGAGACCCAGTACTTC
v_gene: TRBV2; abundance: .; j_gene: TRBJ2-1; d_gene: TRBD1; CDR3aa: CASRQDRGSYNEQFF; CDR3nt: TGTGCCAGCAGACAAGACAGGGGGTCCTACAATGAGCAGTTCTTC
v_gene: TRBV9; abundance: .; j_gene: TRBJ1-1; d_gene: .; CDR3aa: CASSDVRRGSSQAFF; CDR3nt: TGTGCCAGCAGCGATGTAAGGAGAGGGTCCAGCCAAGCTTTCTTT
v_gene: TRBV28; abundance: .; j_gene: TRBJ2-6; d_gene: TRBD2; CDR3aa: CASTRDGGLSSGANVLTF; CDR3nt: TGTGCCAGCACCCGGGACGGGGGGTTAAGCTCTGGGGCCAACGTCCTGACTTTC
v_gene: TRBV6-6; abundance: .; j_gene: TRBJ1-6; d_gene: .; CDR3aa: CASSTDSATNSPLHF; CDR3nt: TGTGCCAGCAGTACTGACAGTGCAACTAATTCACCCCTCCACTTT
v_gene: TRBV6-5; abundance: few; j_gene: TRBJ1-2; d_gene: TRBD1; CDR3aa: CASSYSRTGNYGYTF; CDR3nt: TGTGCCAGCAGTTACTCCCGGACAGGGAATTATGGCTACACCTTC
v_gene: TRBV5-1; abundance: .; j_gene: TRBJ2-7; d_gene: TRBD1; CDR3aa: CASSLGGQGRYEQYF; CDR3nt: TGCGCCAGCAGCTTGGGAGGACAGGGTCGGTACGAGCAGTACTTC
v_gene: TRBV6-6; abundance: few; j_gene: TRBJ1-5; d_gene: .; CDR3aa: CASQFSGSQPQHF; CDR3nt: TGTGCCAGCCAATTCAGCGGTTCCCAGCCCCAGCATTTT
v_gene: TRBV28; abundance: .; j_gene: TRBJ1-5; d_gene: .; CDR3aa: CASKTVSNQPQHF; CDR3nt: TGTGCCAGCAAAACAGTCTCCAATCAGCCCCAGCATTTT
v_gene: TRBV27; abundance: .; j_gene: TRBJ1-5; d_gene: .; CDR3aa: CASSLFAGGNQPQHF; CDR3nt: TGTGCCAGCAGTTTATTTGCCGGAGGCAATCAGCCCCAGCATTTT
v_gene: TRBV13; abundance: few; j_gene: TRBJ2-7; d_gene: TRBD2; CDR3aa: CASSYRTLGLAEAYEQYF; CDR3nt: TGTGCCAGCAGCTACCGGACCTTGGGACTAGCGGAAGCCTACGAGCAGTACTTC
v_gene: TRBV6-1; abundance: .; j_gene: TRBJ2-3; d_gene: .; CDR3aa: CASSEAVGGSEGPDTQYF; CDR3nt: TGTGCCAGCAGTGAAGCGGTGGGGGGAAGTGAGGGCCCGGATACGCAGTATTTT
v_gene: TRBV28; abundance: few; j_gene: TRBJ2-2; d_gene: .; CDR3aa: CASKGAPRTGELFF; CDR3nt: TGTGCCAGCAAAGGGGCCCCGCGCACCGGGGAGCTGTTTTTT